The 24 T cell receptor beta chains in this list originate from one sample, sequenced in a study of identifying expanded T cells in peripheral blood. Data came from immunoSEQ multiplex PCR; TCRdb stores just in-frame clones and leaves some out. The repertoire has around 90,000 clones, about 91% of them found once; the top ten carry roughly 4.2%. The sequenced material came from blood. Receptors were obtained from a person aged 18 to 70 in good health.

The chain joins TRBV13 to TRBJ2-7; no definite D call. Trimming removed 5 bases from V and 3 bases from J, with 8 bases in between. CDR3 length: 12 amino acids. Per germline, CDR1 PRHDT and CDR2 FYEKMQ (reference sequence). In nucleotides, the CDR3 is TGTGCCAGCAGCCTCCTGGACTACGAGCAGTACTTC. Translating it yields CASSLLDYEQYF.

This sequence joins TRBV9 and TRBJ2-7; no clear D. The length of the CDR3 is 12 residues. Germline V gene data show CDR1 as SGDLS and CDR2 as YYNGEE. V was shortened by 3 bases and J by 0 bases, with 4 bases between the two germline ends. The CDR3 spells CASSANSYEQYF. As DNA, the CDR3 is TGTGCCAGCAGCGCAAACTCCTACGAGCAGTACTTC.

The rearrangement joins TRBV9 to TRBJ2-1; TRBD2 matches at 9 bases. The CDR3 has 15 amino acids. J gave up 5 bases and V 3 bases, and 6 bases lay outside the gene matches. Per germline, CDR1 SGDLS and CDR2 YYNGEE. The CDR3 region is CASSASLAGHNEQFF. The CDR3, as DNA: TGTGCCAGCAGCGCCTCACTAGCGGGTCACAATGAGCAGTTCTTC.

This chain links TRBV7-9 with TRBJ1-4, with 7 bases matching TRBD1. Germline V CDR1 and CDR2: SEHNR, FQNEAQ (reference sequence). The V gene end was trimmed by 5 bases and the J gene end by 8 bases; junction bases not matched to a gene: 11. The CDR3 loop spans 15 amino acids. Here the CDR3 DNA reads TGTGCCAGCAGCGTAGACAGGGTAGGGGAAGAAAAACTGTTTTTT. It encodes CASSVDRVGEEKLFF.

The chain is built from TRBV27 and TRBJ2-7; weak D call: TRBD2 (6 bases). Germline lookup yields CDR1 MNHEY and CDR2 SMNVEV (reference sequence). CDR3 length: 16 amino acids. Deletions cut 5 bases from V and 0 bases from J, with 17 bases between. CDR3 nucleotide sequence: TGTGCCAGCAGTCGAGGAGGGTTCAGCGTCTCCTACGAGCAGTACTTC. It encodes CASSRGGFSVSYEQYF.

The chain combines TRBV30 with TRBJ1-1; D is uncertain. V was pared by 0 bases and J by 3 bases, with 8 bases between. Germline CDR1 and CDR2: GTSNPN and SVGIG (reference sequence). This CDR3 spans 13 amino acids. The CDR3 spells CAWSVGRYTEAFF. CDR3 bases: TGTGCCTGGAGTGTAGGCAGATACACTGAAGCTTTCTTT.

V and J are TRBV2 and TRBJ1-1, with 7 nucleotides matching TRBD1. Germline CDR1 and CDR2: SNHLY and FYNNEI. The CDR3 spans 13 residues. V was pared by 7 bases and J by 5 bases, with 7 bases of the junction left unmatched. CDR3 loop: CASTAGGTTEAFF. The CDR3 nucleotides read TGTGCCAGCACCGCAGGGGGTACAACTGAAGCTTTCTTT.

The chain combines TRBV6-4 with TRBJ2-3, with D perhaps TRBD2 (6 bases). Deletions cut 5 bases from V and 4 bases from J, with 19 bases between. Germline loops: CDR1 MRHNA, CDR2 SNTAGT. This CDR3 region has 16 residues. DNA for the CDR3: TGTGCCAGCAGTCCAACCGGGACTCATCCTCCAGATACGCAGTATTTT. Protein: CASSPTGTHPPDTQYF.

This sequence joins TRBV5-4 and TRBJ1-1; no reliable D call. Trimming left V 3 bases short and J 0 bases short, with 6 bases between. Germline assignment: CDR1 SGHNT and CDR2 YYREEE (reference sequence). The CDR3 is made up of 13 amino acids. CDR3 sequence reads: CASSSIMNTEAFF. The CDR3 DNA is TGTGCCAGCAGCTCTATTATGAACACTGAAGCTTTCTTT.

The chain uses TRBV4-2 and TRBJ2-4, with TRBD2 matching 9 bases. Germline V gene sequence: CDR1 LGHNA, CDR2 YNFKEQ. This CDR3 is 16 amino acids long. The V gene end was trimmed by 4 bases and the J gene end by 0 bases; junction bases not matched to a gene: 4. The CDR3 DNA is TGTGCCAGCAGCCTCAGCGGGAGGTTAGCCAAAAACATTCAGTACTTC. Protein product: CASSLSGRLAKNIQYF.

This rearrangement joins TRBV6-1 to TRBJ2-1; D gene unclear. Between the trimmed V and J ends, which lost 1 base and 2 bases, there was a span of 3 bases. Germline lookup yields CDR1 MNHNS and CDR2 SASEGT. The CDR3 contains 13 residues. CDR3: CASSEGAYNEQFF. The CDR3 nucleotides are TGTGCCAGCAGTGAAGGCGCCTACAATGAGCAGTTCTTC.

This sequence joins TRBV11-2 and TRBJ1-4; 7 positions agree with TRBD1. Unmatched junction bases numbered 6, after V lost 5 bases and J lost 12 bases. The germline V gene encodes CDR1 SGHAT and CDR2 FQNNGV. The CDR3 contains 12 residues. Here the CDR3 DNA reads TGTGCCAGCAGCCCGACAGGGACCGAACTGTTTTTT. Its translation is CASSPTGTELFF.

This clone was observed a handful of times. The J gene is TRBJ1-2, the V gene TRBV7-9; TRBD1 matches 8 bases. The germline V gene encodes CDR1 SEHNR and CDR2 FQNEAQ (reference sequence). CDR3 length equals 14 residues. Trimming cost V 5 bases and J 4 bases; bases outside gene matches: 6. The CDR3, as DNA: TGTGCCAGCAGCGCCGGGACAGGACTCTATGGCTACACCTTC. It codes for CASSAGTGLYGYTF.

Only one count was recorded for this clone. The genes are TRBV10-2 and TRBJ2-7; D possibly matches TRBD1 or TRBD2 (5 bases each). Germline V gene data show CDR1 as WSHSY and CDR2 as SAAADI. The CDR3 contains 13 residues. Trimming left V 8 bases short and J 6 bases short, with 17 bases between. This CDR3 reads CASSRDAPAEQYF. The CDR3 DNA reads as TGCGCCAGCTCCAGGGACGCCCCGGCCGAGCAGTACTTC.

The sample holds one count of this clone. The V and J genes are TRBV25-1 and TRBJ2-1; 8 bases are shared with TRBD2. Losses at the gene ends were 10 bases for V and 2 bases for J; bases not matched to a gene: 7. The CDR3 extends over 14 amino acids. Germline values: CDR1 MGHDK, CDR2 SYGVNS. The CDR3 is CATSGRVAYNEQFF. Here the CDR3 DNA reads TGTGCCACCAGCGGGAGAGTGGCCTACAATGAGCAGTTCTTC.

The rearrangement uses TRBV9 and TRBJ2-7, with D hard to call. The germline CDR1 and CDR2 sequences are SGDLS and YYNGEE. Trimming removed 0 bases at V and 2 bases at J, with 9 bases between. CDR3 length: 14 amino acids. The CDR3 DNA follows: TGTGCCAGCAGCGTAGTAGGCCGTGCCTACGAGCAGTACTTC. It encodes CASSVVGRAYEQYF.

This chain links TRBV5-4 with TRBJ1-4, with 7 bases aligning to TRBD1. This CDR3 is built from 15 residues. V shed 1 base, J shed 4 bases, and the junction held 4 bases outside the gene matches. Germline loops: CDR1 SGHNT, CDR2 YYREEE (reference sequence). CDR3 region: CASSLTGQLNEKLFF. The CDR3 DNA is TGTGCCAGCAGCTTGACGGGACAGCTTAATGAAAAACTGTTTTTT.

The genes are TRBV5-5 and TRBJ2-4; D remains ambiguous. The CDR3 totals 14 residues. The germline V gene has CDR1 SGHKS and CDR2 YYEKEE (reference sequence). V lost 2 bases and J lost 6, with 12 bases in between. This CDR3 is CASSLGQSPNIQYF. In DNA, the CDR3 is TGTGCCAGCAGCTTAGGTCAGAGTCCAAACATTCAGTACTTC.

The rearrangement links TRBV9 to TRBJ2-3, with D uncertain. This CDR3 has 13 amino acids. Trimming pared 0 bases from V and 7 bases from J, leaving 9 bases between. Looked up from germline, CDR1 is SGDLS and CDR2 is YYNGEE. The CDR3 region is CASSVEGRNTQYF. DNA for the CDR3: TGTGCCAGCAGCGTAGAAGGGCGAAATACGCAGTATTTT.

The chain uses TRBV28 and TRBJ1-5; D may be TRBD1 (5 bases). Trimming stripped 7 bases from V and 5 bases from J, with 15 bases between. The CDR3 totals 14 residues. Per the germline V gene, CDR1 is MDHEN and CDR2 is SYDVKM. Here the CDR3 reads CASNSLGTDQPQHF. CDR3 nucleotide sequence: TGTGCCAGCAATTCTCTGGGGACTGATCAGCCCCAGCATTTT.

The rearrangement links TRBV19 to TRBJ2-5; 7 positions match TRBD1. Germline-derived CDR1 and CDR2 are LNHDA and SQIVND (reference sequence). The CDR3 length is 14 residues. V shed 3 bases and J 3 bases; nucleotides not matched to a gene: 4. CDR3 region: CASSIGQGEETQYF. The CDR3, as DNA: TGTGCCAGTAGTATCGGTCAGGGGGAAGAGACCCAGTACTTC.

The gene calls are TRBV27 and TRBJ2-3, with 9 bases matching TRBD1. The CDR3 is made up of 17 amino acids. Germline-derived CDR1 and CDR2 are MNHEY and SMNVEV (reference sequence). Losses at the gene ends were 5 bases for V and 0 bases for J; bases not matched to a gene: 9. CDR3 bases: TGTGCCAGCAGTCCAGGCTGGGACAGGGTGAGCACAGATACGCAGTATTTT. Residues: CASSPGWDRVSTDTQYF.

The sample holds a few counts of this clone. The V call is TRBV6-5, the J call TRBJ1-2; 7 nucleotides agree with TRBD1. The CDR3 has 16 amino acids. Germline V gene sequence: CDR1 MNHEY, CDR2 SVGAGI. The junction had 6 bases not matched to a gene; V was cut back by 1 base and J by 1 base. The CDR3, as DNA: TGTGCCAGCAGTTACTATCCAGACAGGGTTAACTATGGCTACACCTTC. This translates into CASSYYPDRVNYGYTF.

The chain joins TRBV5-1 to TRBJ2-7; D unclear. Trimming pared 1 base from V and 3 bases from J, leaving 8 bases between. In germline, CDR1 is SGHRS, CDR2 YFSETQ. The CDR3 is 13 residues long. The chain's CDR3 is CASSLRQNYEQYF. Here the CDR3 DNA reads TGCGCCAGCAGCTTGAGGCAGAACTACGAGCAGTACTTC.